This T cell receptor (beta chain) was documented in a study of blood T cell repertoires in COVID-19. The CDR3 is made up of 14 amino acids. V lost 5 bases to trimming and J lost 7 bases; unmatched junction nucleotides: 5. Germline V gene lookup returns CDR1 LNHDA and CDR2 SQIVND (reference sequence). Libraries were prepared by immunoSEQ multiplex PCR; TCRdb keeps only in-frame clonotypes and omits some of them. The sample records some 73,000 clones, 85% being singletons. The specimen sequenced was peripheral blood. V is TRBV19 and J is TRBJ1-1; the match to TRBD1 covers 12 bases. This TCR was recovered from a man between 45 and 60 years old with COVID-19, enrolled during active disease. The CDR3 here is CASSGGTGGIEAFF. For the CDR3, the DNA is TGTGCCAGTAGTGGGGGGACAGGGGGCATTGAAGCTTTCTTT.